The clone carrying this T cell receptor beta chain was seen only a few times. The antigen is undetermined. The entry originates in a study of beta chain features in type 1 diabetes. Whole-study context: Sorted cells, approximately 110,000,000 in number, were examined across all samples.

Sorting based on CD45RO/CCR7/CD25/CD127/CD95/CD27 separated CD4+ naive, central memory, regulatory and stem cell-like memory cells. The authors reverse transcribed all of the isolated RNA, so sequencing captured expressed TCRB transcripts. Clones were sequenced by immunoSEQ multiplex PCR, and TCRdb holds only the in-frame ones, with some missing. This sample has 500,000 to 650,000 clones; roughly 12% occur once, and the top ten carry 0.09% to 0.15%. Overall study findings and caveats: Type 1 diabetes patients had moderately but significantly shorter TCRB CDR3s in all four CD4+ subsets.

The material sequenced was naive CD4+ T cells from blood. The TCR was taken from a man aged 30 to 39 with type 1 diabetes.

CDR3 residues: CASSPSERGTSTDTQYF. Here the CDR3 DNA reads TGTGCCAGCAGCCCCTCGGAGCGGGGGACTAGCACAGATACGCAGTATTTT. The chain is built from TRBV9 and TRBJ2-3; 8 positions match TRBD2. V lost 4 bases, J lost 0 bases, and 10 bases stayed unmatched. The germline V gene has CDR1 SGDLS and CDR2 YYNGEE. The CDR3 is 17 amino acids.